The next 3 T cell receptor beta chains were all read from a single sample in a study of shared clonotypes between healthy human individuals. Here immunoSEQ multiplex PCR was the method, and the copy in TCRdb shows in-frame clones only, minus some. The sample has millions of clones; approximately 94% are singletons. The specimen was naive CD4+ T cells sorted from blood. Subset described: CD45RA+ positively selected. The source is a young man in good health.

The rearrangement links TRBV5-1 to TRBJ2-3; D not resolved. CDR3 length equals 16 residues. The V gene's germline CDR1 is SGHRS and CDR2 YFSETQ. The V end was cut by 2 bases, the J end by 0 bases, with 13 bases between. The DNA for the CDR3 is TGCGCCAGCAGCTTAGGCGGATTCGCCAGCACAGATACGCAGTATTTT. Translated, it gives CASSLGGFASTDTQYF.

The V and J genes are TRBV5-4 and TRBJ2-1, with TRBD1 matching 8 bases. Germline V lookup: CDR1 SGHNT, CDR2 YYREEE (reference sequence). This CDR3 has 15 amino acids. The V and J ends lost 4 bases and 3 bases, in that order; junction bases with no gene match: 6. The CDR3 spells CASSLGQEHYNEQFF. DNA for the CDR3: TGTGCCAGCAGCCTGGGACAGGAGCACTACAATGAGCAGTTCTTC. Filled out from reference TRBV5-4 and TRBJ2-1, the complete variable domain reads ETGVTQSPTHLIKTRGQQVTLRCSSQSGHNTVSWYQQALGQGPQFIFQYYREEENGRGNFPPRFSGLQFPNYSSELNVNALELDDSALYLCASSLGQEHYNEQFFGPGTRLTVL.

The J gene is TRBJ2-5, the V gene TRBV28; tentatively, D is TRBD1 (6 bases). Trimming pared 2 bases from V and 6 bases from J, leaving 13 bases between. The CDR3 contains 14 residues. CDR1 is MDHEN and CDR2 is SYDVKM in the germline V gene. In nucleotides, the CDR3 is TGTGCCAGCAGTTTACACACAGGGCTCCAGACCCAGTACTTC. Residues: CASSLHTGLQTQYF.